These 21 T cell receptor beta chains were sequenced from one sample in a study of cytomegalovirus exposure and HLA in healthy donors. The study ran its PCR with 60 Vbeta and 13 Jbeta primers. The method was immunoSEQ multiplex PCR; TCRdb's version includes in-frame clones alone and lacks a portion of them. Altogether some 56,000 clones are present, around 83% being singletons, with the ten largest covering about 1.6%. Sequencing was carried out using PBMCs. These receptors all stem from a human donor in good health.

This clone was detected only a few times. CDR3 DNA: TGTGCCAGCAGCCCCTGGGAGCGGGAAAACTCCTACGAGCAGTACTTC. Translating it yields CASSPWERENSYEQYF. The chain couples TRBV11-2 to TRBJ2-7; the match to TRBD2 covers 7 bases. The germline gives CDR1 SGHAT, CDR2 FQNNGV. The V and J ends lost 5 bases and 0 bases, in that order; junction bases with no gene match: 10. The CDR3 extends over 16 amino acids.

The sample holds one count of this clone. V is TRBV11-3 and J is TRBJ2-2; D remains ambiguous. The CDR3 length is 13 residues. Germline values: CDR1 SGHNT, CDR2 YENEEA. Trimming shortened V by 5 bases and J by 3 bases, and 7 bases separated the two germline ends. Written as DNA, the CDR3 is TGTGCCAGCAGCGCCCTATACACCGGGGAGCTGTTTTTT. Translating gives CASSALYTGELFF.

The chain uses TRBV19 and TRBJ1-5; TRBD1 matches 7 bases. The V segment lost 5 bases and the J segment 0 bases; nucleotides outside the gene matches: 4. Germline lookup yields CDR1 LNHDA and CDR2 SQIVND (reference sequence). The CDR3 runs to 15 residues. DNA for the CDR3: TGTGCCAGTAGTGTCAGGGGGACTAGCAATCAGCCCCAGCATTTT. Its protein product is CASSVRGTSNQPQHF.

V is TRBV4-2 and J is TRBJ2-1; D not resolved. This CDR3 contains 13 residues. V shed 0 bases and J shed 7 bases, with 7 bases lying between them. Germline CDR1 LGHNA, CDR2 YNFKEQ. CDR3 coding DNA: TGTGCCAGCAGCCAAGAAGGAGCAAATGAGCAGTTCTTC. Protein sequence: CASSQEGANEQFF.

The chain employs TRBV19 and TRBJ2-7; a weak D match, TRBD1 (5 bases). From germline, CDR1 is LNHDA and CDR2 SQIVND (reference sequence). V was pared by 6 bases and J by 2 bases, with 20 bases between. CDR3 length equals 16 residues. In DNA form, the CDR3 reads TGTGCCAGTAGCCCCCAGATGGGGCTGGCACCCTACGAGCAGTACTTC. Its protein product is CASSPQMGLAPYEQYF.

The genes are TRBV5-6 and TRBJ2-1; D possibly corresponds to TRBD2 (5 bases). V gave up 6 bases and J gave up 3 bases, with 16 bases separating them. Germline V gene sequence: CDR1 SGHDT, CDR2 YYEEEE. The CDR3 extends over 15 amino acids. The DNA of the CDR3 is TGTGCCAGCACCTTAGGGAGCGCATACTACAATGAGCAGTTCTTC. Translated, it gives CASTLGSAYYNEQFF.

There are a few counts of this clone. The chain uses TRBV5-1 and TRBJ1-2, with 7 bases that match TRBD1. Germline V gene data show CDR1 as SGHRS and CDR2 as YFSETQ. The length of the CDR3 is 13 residues. The V segment lost 3 bases and the J segment 5 bases; nucleotides outside the gene matches: 4. The CDR3 DNA reads as TGCGCCAGCAGCTCGGGACAGAATTATGGCTACACCTTC. It yields the protein CASSSGQNYGYTF. The variable domain in full, with the rest retrieved from reference TRBV5-1 and TRBJ1-2, is KAGVTQTPRYLIKTRGQQVTLSCSPISGHRSVSWYQQTPGQGLQFLFEYFSETQRNKGNFPGRFSGRQFSNSRSEMNVSTLELGDSALYLCASSSGQNYGYTFGSGTRLTVV.

The V gene is TRBV11-2, the J gene TRBJ1-3; TRBD1 matches 7 bases. There are 16 residues in the CDR3. V was pared by 6 bases and J by 0 bases, with 8 bases of the junction left unmatched. In germline, CDR1 is SGHAT, CDR2 FQNNGV. The CDR3 region has the DNA TGTGCCAGCAGACCCACGACAGGGAACTCTGGAAACACCATATATTTT. Translated, it gives CASRPTTGNSGNTIYF.

The chain joins TRBV5-5 to TRBJ1-2; 7 bases map to TRBD1. The junction had 6 bases not matched to a gene; V was cut back by 4 bases and J by 3 bases. Germline CDR1 reads SGHKS; CDR2 reads YYEKEE (reference sequence). CDR3 size: 14 residues. CDR3 bases: TGTGCCAGCAGCCCCACCGACAGGGACTATGGCTACACCTTC. Translating gives CASSPTDRDYGYTF.

This rearrangement joins TRBV19 to TRBJ2-5; tentatively, D is TRBD2 (5 bases). This CDR3 contains 15 residues. Per germline, CDR1 LNHDA and CDR2 SQIVND (reference sequence). V dropped 5 bases and J dropped 1 base, with 14 bases sitting between them. This chain's CDR3 is CASSQSSSSQETQYF. CDR3 DNA sequence: TGTGCCAGTAGTCAGTCCTCTAGCAGCCAAGAGACCCAGTACTTC.

On this clone itself: Compared with germline, one end of the junction differs, possibly owing to a read error. The CDR3 DNA sequence: TGTGCTAGCAGCCTGAAACCGGGACTAGCGGGGGAAGAGACCCAGTACTTC. Translated: CASSLKPGLAGEETQYF. The chain links TRBV7-7 to TRBJ2-5; TRBD2 agrees at 14 bases. Germline V gives CDR1 SSHAT, CDR2 FNYEAQ (reference sequence). CDR3 length: 17 amino acids.

The V gene is TRBV19, the J gene TRBJ1-5, with no clear D. V gave up 1 base and J gave up 9 bases, with 16 bases separating them. Germline CDR1 and CDR2: LNHDA and SQIVND (reference sequence). This CDR3 spans 15 amino acids. This CDR3 reads CASSIVGSPIRPQHF. The DNA for the CDR3 is TGTGCCAGTAGTATAGTGGGCAGTCCTATTCGGCCCCAGCATTTT.

The rearrangement joins TRBV21-1 to TRBJ1-5; TRBD1, as called in the table, went unchecked against the DNA. TRBV21-1 is annotated as a pseudogene. The CDR3 totals 18 residues. The CDR3 DNA reads as TGTGCCAGCATCCCGACAAACGACAGAATTTATAGCAATCAGCCCCAGCATTTT. It is translated as CASIPTNDRIYSNQPQHF.

This clone turned up a few times. V and J are TRBV4-2 and TRBJ2-2; 14 bases align to TRBD2. From germline, CDR1 is LGHNA and CDR2 YNFKEQ. V lost 4 bases, J lost 3 bases, and 4 bases stayed unmatched. The CDR3 totals 17 residues. The CDR3 spells CASSPAGLAGDTGELFF. Here the CDR3 DNA reads TGTGCCAGCAGCCCGGCGGGACTAGCGGGGGACACCGGGGAGCTGTTTTTT.

V usage is TRBV29-1 and J usage is TRBJ2-3, with 11 bases identical to TRBD2. The germline V gene has CDR1 SQVTM and CDR2 ANQGSEA. The junction had 12 bases not matched to a gene; V was cut back by 4 bases and J by 0 bases. The CDR3 loop spans 18 amino acids. CDR3 sequence (DNA): TGCAGCGTTGGGACACTAGCGGGAGAAGATTCTAGCACAGATACGCAGTATTTT. As protein: CSVGTLAGEDSSTDTQYF.

The chain joins TRBV18 to TRBJ2-2, with TRBD1 matching over 11 bases. V shed 6 bases and J 3 bases; nucleotides not matched to a gene: 3. Per the germline V gene, CDR1 is KGHSH and CDR2 is LQKENI. There are 15 residues in the CDR3. CDR3 DNA sequence: TGTGCCAGCTCGCGGACAGGGGGCGACACCGGGGAGCTGTTTTTT. It yields the protein CASSRTGGDTGELFF.

The rearrangement links TRBV7-2 to TRBJ2-5, with D perhaps TRBD2 (5 bases). The ends were cut back, 3 bases at V and 5 bases at J, with 13 bases in the middle. CDR1 is SGHTA, CDR2 FQGNSA, per germline. CDR3 length: 14 amino acids. CDR3 in amino acids: CASSFPREGETQYF. The CDR3 region has the DNA TGTGCCAGCAGCTTCCCGAGGGAAGGCGAGACCCAGTACTTC. The full variable domain, rest sourced from reference TRBV7-2 and TRBJ2-5, is GAGVSQSPSNKVTEKGKDVELRCDPISGHTALYWYRQSLGQGLEFLIYFQGNSAPDKSGLPSDRFSAERTGGSVSTLTIQRTQQEDSAVYLCASSFPREGETQYFGPGTRLLVL.

The chain employs TRBV27 and TRBJ2-7, with D perhaps matching TRBD2 (7 bases). The CDR3 loop spans 14 amino acids. The germline gives CDR1 MNHEY, CDR2 SMNVEV (reference sequence). V dropped 2 bases and J dropped 4 bases, with 12 bases sitting between them. The CDR3 bases are TGTGCCAGCAGTTTAATGGGGGGGCATTACGAGCAGTACTTC. Protein: CASSLMGGHYEQYF.

The V call is TRBV7-9, the J call TRBJ1-1; possible D gene TRBD1, 6 bases. The CDR3 runs 15 residues. V gave up 1 base and J gave up 8 bases, with 17 bases separating them. Germline V lookup: CDR1 SEHNR, CDR2 FQNEAQ (reference sequence). The CDR3 spells CASSLGGMHRDEAFF. The CDR3 DNA reads as TGTGCCAGCAGCTTAGGTGGGATGCACAGGGACGAAGCTTTCTTT.

The chain employs TRBV7-2 and TRBJ2-1; TRBD2 aligns across 10 bases. V dropped 1 base and J dropped 7; count of bases not matched to a gene: 10. CDR1 SGHTA and CDR2 FQGNSA come from the germline V gene. The CDR3 covers 17 residues. The CDR3 sequence is CASSLDRPSGSRNEQFF. The CDR3 nucleotides read TGTGCCAGCAGCTTAGATAGGCCTAGCGGGAGCAGGAATGAGCAGTTCTTC.

The chain carries TRBV6-5 and TRBJ1-6, with 9 bases that match TRBD1. The germline gives CDR1 MNHEY, CDR2 SVGAGI. V lost 6 bases to trimming and J lost 10 bases; unmatched junction nucleotides: 10. The CDR3 length is 15 residues. This CDR3 reads CASRPRTGADSPLHF. The CDR3 DNA is TGTGCCAGCAGACCCAGGACAGGGGCAGACTCACCCCTCCACTTT.